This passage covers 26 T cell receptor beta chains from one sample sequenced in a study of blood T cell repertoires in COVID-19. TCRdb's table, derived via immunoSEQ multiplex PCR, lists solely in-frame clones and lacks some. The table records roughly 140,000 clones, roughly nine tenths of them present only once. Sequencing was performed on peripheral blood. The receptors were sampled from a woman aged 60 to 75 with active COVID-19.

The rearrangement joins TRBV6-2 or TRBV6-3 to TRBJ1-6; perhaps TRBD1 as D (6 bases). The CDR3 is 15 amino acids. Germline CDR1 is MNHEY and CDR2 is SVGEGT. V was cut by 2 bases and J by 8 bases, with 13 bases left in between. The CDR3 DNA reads TGTGCCAGCAGTTACGCGGCGGCAGGGGATTCACCCCTCCACTTT. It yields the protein CASSYAAAGDSPLHF.

CDR3 in DNA: TGTGCCAGCAGCCCCGCCGGGACTAGCGGGACCTACGAGCAGTACTTC. Encoded protein: CASSPAGTSGTYEQYF. V usage is TRBV7-2 and J usage is TRBJ2-7; TRBD2 matches 13 bases. The CDR3 extends over 16 amino acids. With 5 bases clipped from V and 2 bases from J, the junction kept 6 bases outside the gene matches. Germline V gene lookup returns CDR1 SGHTA and CDR2 FQGNSA.

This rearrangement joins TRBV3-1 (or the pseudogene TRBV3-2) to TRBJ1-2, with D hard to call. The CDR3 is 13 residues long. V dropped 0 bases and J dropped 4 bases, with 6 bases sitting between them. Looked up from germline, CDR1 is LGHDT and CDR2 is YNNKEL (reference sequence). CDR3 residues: CASSQERIYGYTF. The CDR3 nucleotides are TGTGCCAGCAGCCAAGAGCGGATCTATGGCTACACCTTC.

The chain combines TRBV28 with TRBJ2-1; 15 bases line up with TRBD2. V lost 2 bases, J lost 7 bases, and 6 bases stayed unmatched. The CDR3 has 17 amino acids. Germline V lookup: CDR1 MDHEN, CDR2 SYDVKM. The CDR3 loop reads CASSLGLAGGNRNEQFF. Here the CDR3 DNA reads TGTGCCAGCAGTTTAGGACTAGCGGGAGGGAATCGTAATGAGCAGTTCTTC.

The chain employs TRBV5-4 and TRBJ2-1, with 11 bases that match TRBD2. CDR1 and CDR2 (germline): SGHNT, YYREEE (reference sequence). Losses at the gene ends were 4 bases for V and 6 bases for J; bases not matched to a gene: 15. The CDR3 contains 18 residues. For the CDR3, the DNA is TGTGCCAGCAGCGCCCGTCTAGCGGGAGGCTTGAGTGGCAATGAGCAGTTCTTC. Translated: CASSARLAGGLSGNEQFF. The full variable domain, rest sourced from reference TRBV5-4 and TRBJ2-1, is ETGVTQSPTHLIKTRGQQVTLRCSSQSGHNTVSWYQQALGQGPQFIFQYYREEENGRGNFPPRFSGLQFPNYSSELNVNALELDDSALYLCASSARLAGGLSGNEQFFGPGTRLTVL.

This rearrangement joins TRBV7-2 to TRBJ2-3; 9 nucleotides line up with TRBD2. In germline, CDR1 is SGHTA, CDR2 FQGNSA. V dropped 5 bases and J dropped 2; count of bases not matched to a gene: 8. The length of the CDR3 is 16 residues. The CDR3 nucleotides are TGTGCCAGCAGCCTCCACACTAGCGGGTCCACAGATACGCAGTATTTT. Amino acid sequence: CASSLHTSGSTDTQYF.

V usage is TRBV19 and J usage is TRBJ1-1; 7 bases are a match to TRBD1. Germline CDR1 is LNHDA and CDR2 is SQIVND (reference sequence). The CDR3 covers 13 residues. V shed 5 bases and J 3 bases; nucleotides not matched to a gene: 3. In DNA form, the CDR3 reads TGTGCCAGTAGTCGAACAGGGGACACTGAAGCTTTCTTT. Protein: CASSRTGDTEAFF. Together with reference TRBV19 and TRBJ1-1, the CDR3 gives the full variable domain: DGGITQSPKYLFRKEGQNVTLSCEQNLNHDAMYWYRQDPGQGLRLIYYSQIVNDFQKGDIAEGYSVSREKKESFPLTVTSAQKNPTAFYLCASSRTGDTEAFFGQGTRLTVV.

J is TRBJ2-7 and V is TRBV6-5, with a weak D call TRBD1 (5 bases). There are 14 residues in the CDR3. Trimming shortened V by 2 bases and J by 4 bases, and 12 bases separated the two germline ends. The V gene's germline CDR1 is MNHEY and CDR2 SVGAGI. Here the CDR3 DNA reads TGTGCCAGCAGTTACGCTCAGGGCCTTTACGAGCAGTACTTC. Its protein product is CASSYAQGLYEQYF.

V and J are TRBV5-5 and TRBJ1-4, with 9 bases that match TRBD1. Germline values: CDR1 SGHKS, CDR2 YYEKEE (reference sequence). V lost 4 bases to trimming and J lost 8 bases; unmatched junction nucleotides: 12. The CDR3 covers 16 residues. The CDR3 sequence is CASSIGTGSRLEKLFF. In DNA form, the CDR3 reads TGTGCCAGCAGCATCGGGACAGGGTCTCGATTGGAAAAACTGTTTTTT. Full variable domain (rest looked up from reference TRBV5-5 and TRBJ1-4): DAGVTQSPTHLIKTRGQQVTLRCSPISGHKSVSWYQQVLGQGPQFIFQYYEKEERGRGNFPDRFSARQFPNYSSELNVNALLLGDSALYLCASSIGTGSRLEKLFFGSGTQLSVL.

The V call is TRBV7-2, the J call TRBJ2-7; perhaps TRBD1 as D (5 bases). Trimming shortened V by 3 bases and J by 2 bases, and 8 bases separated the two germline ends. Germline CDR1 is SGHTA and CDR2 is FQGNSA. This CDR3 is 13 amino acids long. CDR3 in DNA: TGTGCCAGCAGCTTTTCAGGGACCTACGAGCAGTACTTC. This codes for CASSFSGTYEQYF.

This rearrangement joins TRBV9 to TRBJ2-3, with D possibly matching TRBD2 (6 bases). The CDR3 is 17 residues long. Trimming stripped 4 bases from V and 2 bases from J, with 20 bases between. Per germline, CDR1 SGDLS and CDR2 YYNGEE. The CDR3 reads CASSPLSLGGVTDTQYF. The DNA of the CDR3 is TGTGCCAGCAGCCCACTAAGTCTAGGAGGGGTCACAGATACGCAGTATTTT.

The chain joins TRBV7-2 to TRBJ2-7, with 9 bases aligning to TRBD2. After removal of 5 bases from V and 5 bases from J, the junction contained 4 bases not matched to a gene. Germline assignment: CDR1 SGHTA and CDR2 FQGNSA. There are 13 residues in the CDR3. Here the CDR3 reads CASSRSGSHEQYF. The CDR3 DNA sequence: TGTGCCAGCAGCCGTAGCGGGAGTCACGAGCAGTACTTC.

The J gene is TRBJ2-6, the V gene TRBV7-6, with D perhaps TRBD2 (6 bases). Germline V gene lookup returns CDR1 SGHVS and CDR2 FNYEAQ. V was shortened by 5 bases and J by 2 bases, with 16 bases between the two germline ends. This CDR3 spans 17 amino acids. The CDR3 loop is CASSPLSGATGANVLTF. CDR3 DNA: TGTGCCAGCAGCCCCCTTTCGGGAGCGACTGGGGCCAACGTCCTGACTTTC.

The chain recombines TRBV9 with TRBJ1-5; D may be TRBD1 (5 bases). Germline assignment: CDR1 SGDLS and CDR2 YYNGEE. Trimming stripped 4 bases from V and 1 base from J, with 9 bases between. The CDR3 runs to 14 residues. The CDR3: CASSSSGSNQPQHF. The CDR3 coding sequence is TGTGCCAGCAGCTCTTCAGGGAGCAATCAGCCCCAGCATTTT.

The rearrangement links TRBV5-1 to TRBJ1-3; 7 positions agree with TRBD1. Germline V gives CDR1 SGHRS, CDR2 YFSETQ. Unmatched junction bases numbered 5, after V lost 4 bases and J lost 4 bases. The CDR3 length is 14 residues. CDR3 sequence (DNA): TGCGCCAGCAGCCCCGGGACAGAGGGAAACACCATATATTTT. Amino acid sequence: CASSPGTEGNTIYF.

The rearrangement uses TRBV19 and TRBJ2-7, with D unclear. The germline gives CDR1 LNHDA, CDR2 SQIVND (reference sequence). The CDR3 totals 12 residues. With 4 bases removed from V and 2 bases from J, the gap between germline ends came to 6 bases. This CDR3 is CASSNSAYEQYF. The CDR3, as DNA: TGTGCCAGTAGTAACAGTGCCTACGAGCAGTACTTC.

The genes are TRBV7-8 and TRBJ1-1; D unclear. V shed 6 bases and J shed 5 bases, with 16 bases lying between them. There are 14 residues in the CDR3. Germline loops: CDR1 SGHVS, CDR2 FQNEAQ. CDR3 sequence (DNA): TGTGCCAGCAGGCAGATTGGAGGGAGGACTGAAGCTTTCTTT. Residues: CASRQIGGRTEAFF.

In DNA form, the CDR3 reads TGTGCCAGCAGTCAAAGGACTAGCGGGAGCACAGATACGCAGTATTTT. Protein product: CASSQRTSGSTDTQYF. V gene TRBV6-2 or TRBV6-3 combines with J gene TRBJ2-3; 11 bases align to TRBD2. The CDR3 covers 16 residues. Germline V gene data show CDR1 as MNHEY and CDR2 as SVGEGT. Trimming cost V 5 bases and J 0 bases; bases outside gene matches: 4.

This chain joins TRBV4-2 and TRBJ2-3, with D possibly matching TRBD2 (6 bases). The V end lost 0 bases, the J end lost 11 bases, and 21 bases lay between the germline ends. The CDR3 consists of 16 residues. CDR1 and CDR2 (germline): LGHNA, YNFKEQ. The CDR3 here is CASSQDIHPVAGRQYF. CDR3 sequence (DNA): TGTGCCAGCAGCCAAGATATCCATCCGGTGGCGGGAAGGCAGTATTTT.

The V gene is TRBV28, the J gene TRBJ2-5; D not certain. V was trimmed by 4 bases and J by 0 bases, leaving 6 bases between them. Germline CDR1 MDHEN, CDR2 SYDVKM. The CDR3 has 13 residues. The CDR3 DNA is TGTGCCAGCAGTTCCTTGTACCAAGAGACCCAGTACTTC. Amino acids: CASSSLYQETQYF. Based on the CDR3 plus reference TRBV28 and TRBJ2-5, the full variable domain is DVKVTQSSRYLVKRTGEKVFLECVQDMDHENMFWYRQDPGLGLRLIYFSYDVKMKEKGDIPEGYSVSREKKERFSLILESASTNQTSMYLCASSSLYQETQYFGPGTRLLVL.

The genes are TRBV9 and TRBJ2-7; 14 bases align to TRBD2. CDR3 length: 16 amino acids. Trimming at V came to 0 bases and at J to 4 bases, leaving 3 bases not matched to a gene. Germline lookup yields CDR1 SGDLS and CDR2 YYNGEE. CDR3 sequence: CASSVGGTSGSYEQYF. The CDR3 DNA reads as TGTGCCAGCAGCGTAGGCGGGACTAGCGGGAGTTACGAGCAGTACTTC.

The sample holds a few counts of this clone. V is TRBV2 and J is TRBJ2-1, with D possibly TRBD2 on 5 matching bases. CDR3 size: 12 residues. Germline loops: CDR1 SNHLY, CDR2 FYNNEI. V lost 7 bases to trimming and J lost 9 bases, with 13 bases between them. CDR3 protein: CASNGLSREQFF. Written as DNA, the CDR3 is TGTGCCAGCAACGGACTGTCTCGTGAGCAGTTCTTC.

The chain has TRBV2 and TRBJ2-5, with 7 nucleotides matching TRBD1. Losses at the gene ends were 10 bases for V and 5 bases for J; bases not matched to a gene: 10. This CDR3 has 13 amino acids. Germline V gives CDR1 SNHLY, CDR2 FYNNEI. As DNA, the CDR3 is TGTGCCAACCGGGAACAGGGGTATGAGACCCAGTACTTC. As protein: CANREQGYETQYF.

In DNA form, the CDR3 reads TGTGCCAGCAGCTTAAACACCTTCTCTGGAAACACCATATATTTT. Amino acids: CASSLNTFSGNTIYF. This chain connects TRBV7-2 to TRBJ1-3; no clear D. The CDR3 is 15 residues long. From germline, CDR1 is SGHTA and CDR2 FQGNSA. Trimming took 2 bases from V and 0 from J, leaving 8 bases between them. The whole variable domain, remainder taken from reference TRBV7-2 and TRBJ1-3, is GAGVSQSPSNKVTEKGKDVELRCDPISGHTALYWYRQSLGQGLEFLIYFQGNSAPDKSGLPSDRFSAERTGGSVSTLTIQRTQQEDSAVYLCASSLNTFSGNTIYFGEGSWLTVV.

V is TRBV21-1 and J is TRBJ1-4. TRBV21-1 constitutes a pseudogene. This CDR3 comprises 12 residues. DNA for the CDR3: TGTGCCAGCAGCAGGGGGGGTGAAAAACTGTTTTTT. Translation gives CASSRGGEKLFF.

The CDR3 spells CASGTQANQPQHF. CDR3 in DNA: TGTGCCAGCGGAACACAGGCCAATCAGCCCCAGCATTTT. The J gene is TRBJ1-5, the V gene TRBV7-2, with TRBD1 as a possible D gene (5 bases). The CDR3 runs to 13 residues. Germline CDR1 and CDR2: SGHTA and FQGNSA. The V end was cut by 8 bases, the J end by 3 bases, with 11 bases between.